This T cell receptor (beta chain) was obtained from a study of neurological immune-mediated disorders (dated by TCRdb to about 2019). Notes on the research overall: Among the approximately 35 multiple sclerosis patients, relapsing-remitting MS was present in 31 and secondary progressive MS was present in 3. The approximately 100 TCR-beta libraries included longitudinal samples, technical triplicates and paired sorted CD4+ and CD8+ T-cell subsets alongside PBMC samples. The cohort was made up of 60 to 75 subjects, consisting of around 14 HAM/TSP patients, 35 or so multiple sclerosis patients and around 20 healthy controls. The study compared peripheral blood TCR-beta repertoires of HTLV-I-associated myelopathy (HAM/TSP) patients, multiple sclerosis patients and healthy controls using UMI-based sequencing. The study at large found these results: The MS cluster was not associated with any clinical or MRI features, and the authors stated that larger cohorts are needed. In a phylogenetic analysis, the repertoires of 18 out of 34 MS patients fell into a single cluster of related CDR3 sequences, pointing to a possible signature at the repertoire level. TCR clonal expansion was highest in HAM/TSP patients and lowest in MS patients, with MS patients falling below even healthy controls. Expanded clones from different subjects shared no identical CDR3 amino acid sequences, which suggests that TCR-beta repertoires were private in all groups.

This clonotype was recorded many times. Which antigen it targets is not known. Per-base quality was not reported, and no clone a single base away is much larger than it. For the unsorted PBMC libraries, 2 million PBMCs were stored in RNAlater at -80 degrees C until RNA extraction and were used to generate the libraries. Multiple sclerosis patients were enrolled in a US clinical protocol under which disease progression was evaluated by magnetic resonance imaging. Peripheral blood was subjected to Ficoll-Hypaque density gradient centrifugation to isolate PBMCs, which were then cryopreserved in liquid nitrogen. cDNA was synthesized by template-switch 5'RACE using a primer with a 10-nucleotide random unique molecular identifier that tagged each TCR transcript. Every sequencing run yielded over 190 million TCR-beta sequences covering 15-18 subjects. Total RNA was extracted with the RNeasy kit. Using the KAPA Real-time Library Amplification kit, TCR-beta VDJ regions were amplified with primers for the TCR constant region and the 5'RACE anchor. A first PCR added sample indexes and Illumina adaptors, after which a second PCR increased the library yield. After Ampure bead purification, the roughly 650 bp TCR product was size-selected on a 2% E-gel SizeSelection system. Before pooling, library quality was checked on a Bioanalyzer, concentration was measured with Qubit, and libraries were quantified with the Kapa Library Quantification kit. An Illumina HiSeq 2500 sequenced the libraries paired-end 2 x 150 bp. To increase sequence diversity, about 25-30% phiX was spiked into each library pool. Concerning the study's data processing: Quality-filtered reads were processed with the UMI-based MiGEC pipeline, which removed over 90% of raw TCR sequences during error correction. IMGT germline references were used for aligning VDJ genes, and each clonotype was defined as a unique CDR3 amino acid sequence together with its V-J genes. Clonal expansion, Shannon diversity and CDR3 relatedness were evaluated with VDJtools (CalcPairwiseDistances, ClusterSamples), while phylogenetic trees were built in CLCbio workbench. Using coefficient-of-variation modelling across technical triplicates, the study counted a clone as expanded if it had at least 8 unique UMIs. Using fastp trimming at Q25 and MiXCR clonotype assembly, TCRdb reanalyzed the public sequencing data and kept in-frame beta chains. Under each unique CDR3 protein, matching rows form one entry showing the most common genes and DNA. Clone size and V and J calls follow TCRdb, not the original study. In all, the sample holds tens of thousands of distinct CDR3 sequences, and around 3.6% of those were seen once. 3.1% of the sample lies in the top ten.

Trimming accounts for 4 bases at V and 3 bases at J, while the number of junction bases matched to no gene is 7. According to the germline V gene, CDR1 reads SGHRS and CDR2 reads YFSETQ. Including cysteine and phenylalanine, the CDR3 has 15 amino acids. Of the read, only the CDR3 DNA is kept; its 45 bases are in frame from base 1. The sequenced sample was PBMCs. This receptor was obtained from a woman younger than 45 with multiple sclerosis. Recombination joined TRBV5-1 with TRBJ2-5; TRBD2 aligns with 9 central bases. CDR3 sequence: CASSVLAGVEETQYF. The sequence in DNA is TGCGCCAGCAGCGTTTTAGCGGGAGTGGAAGAGACCCAGTACTTC.